The 22 T cell receptor beta chains below all came from one sample that was sequenced in a study of Ad26.COV2.S vaccination and SARS-CoV-2 variants. Treatment: approximately 18 received Ad26.COV2.S at low or high dose, single or two shots; 5 received placebo; per-sample allocation not given. Day 63 following the first vaccine or placebo injection was when the samples were taken. Libraries were prepared by immunoSEQ multiplex PCR; TCRdb keeps only in-frame clonotypes and omits some of them. Among 510,000 or so clones listed, approximately 88% were seen once. This specimen was peripheral blood, taken in a trial of Ad26.COV2.S vaccine versus placebo. The receptors were sampled from a person between 18 and 60 years old who received the Ad26.COV2.S COVID-19 vaccine or a placebo.

This sequence joins TRBV7-6 and TRBJ2-1; the match to TRBD2 covers 7 bases. The CDR3 length is 14 residues. Germline lookup yields CDR1 SGHVS and CDR2 FNYEAQ. V lost 6 bases, J lost 7 bases, and 9 bases stayed unmatched. CDR3 sequence (DNA): TGTGCCAGCAGTCCCTTCGAAGCGGGGAATGAGCAGTTCTTC. The encoded protein is CASSPFEAGNEQFF.

This clone was seen a few times. V gene TRBV30 combines with J gene TRBJ2-2; D call uncertain. The ends were cut back, 3 bases at V and 0 bases at J, with 2 bases in the middle. The V gene's germline CDR1 is GTSNPN and CDR2 SVGIG (reference sequence). The CDR3 has 12 amino acids. CDR3 residues: CAWSSNTGELFF. The CDR3 nucleotides read TGTGCCTGGAGCTCGAACACCGGGGAGCTGTTTTTT.

The chain links TRBV18 to TRBJ2-1; D might be TRBD2 (5 bases). Trimming removed 0 bases at V and 0 bases at J, with 9 bases between. Germline values: CDR1 KGHSH, CDR2 LQKENI. The CDR3 loop spans 16 amino acids. This chain's CDR3 is CASSPPSGPSYNEQFF. Written as DNA, the CDR3 is TGTGCCAGCTCACCACCGAGCGGACCCTCCTACAATGAGCAGTTCTTC.

This chain links TRBV27 with TRBJ2-7; D may be TRBD2 (5 bases). The CDR3 is 11 residues long. Germline CDR1 and CDR2: MNHEY and SMNVEV (reference sequence). Trimming removed 6 bases at V and 3 bases at J, with 6 bases between. CDR3 region: CASSAGYEQYF. Here the CDR3 DNA reads TGTGCCAGCAGCGCGGGCTACGAGCAGTACTTC.

The chain combines TRBV18 with TRBJ2-5; D not certain. Trimming pared 3 bases from V and 5 bases from J, leaving 10 bases between. This CDR3 has 13 amino acids. CDR1 and CDR2 from the germline V gene are KGHSH and LQKENI. This CDR3 is CASSPYSSETQYF. The CDR3 DNA reads as TGTGCCAGCTCACCTTATAGTTCGGAGACCCAGTACTTC.

This clone was recorded only once. This chain connects TRBV15 to TRBJ2-5, with D hard to call. Trimming took 0 bases from V and 2 from J, leaving 13 bases between them. This CDR3 is built from 16 residues. CDR1 and CDR2 from the germline V gene are LNHNV and YYDKDF (reference sequence). For the CDR3, the DNA is TGTGCCACCAGCAGAGACCCCTCAGACGTACAAGAGACCCAGTACTTC. Encoded protein: CATSRDPSDVQETQYF.

The V and J genes are TRBV18 and TRBJ2-7; possibly TRBD1 for D (5 bases). The germline V gene encodes CDR1 KGHSH and CDR2 LQKENI. Trimming cost V 3 bases and J 1 base, with 10 bases left between them. The CDR3 is made up of 14 amino acids. This chain's CDR3 is CASSPETVSYEQYF. In nucleotides, the CDR3 is TGTGCCAGCTCACCCGAGACAGTATCCTACGAGCAGTACTTC.

The J gene is TRBJ1-4, the V gene TRBV4-1; D uncertain. Germline CDR1 MGHRA, CDR2 YSYEKL. The CDR3 is 16 amino acids. V was pared by 5 bases and J by 6 bases, with 19 bases between. DNA for the CDR3: TGCGCCAGCAGCTCCCCCAGTCAAGGGTTCGATGAAAAACTGTTTTTT. Its translation: CASSSPSQGFDEKLFF.

The CDR3 reads CASSSGTSGAKNIQYF. DNA of the CDR3: TGTGCCAGCAGCTCTGGGACTAGCGGGGCCAAAAACATTCAGTACTTC. J is TRBJ2-4 and V is TRBV7-8, with 12 nucleotides matching TRBD2. There are 16 residues in the CDR3. Germline V gene sequence: CDR1 SGHVS, CDR2 FQNEAQ. Trimming cost V 4 bases and J 1 base; bases outside gene matches: 2.

As for this clone: The sample holds other DNA sequences that translate to the same CDR3. The chain combines TRBV6-2 or TRBV6-3 with TRBJ1-1, with D possibly matching TRBD1 (5 bases). The CDR3 spans 14 residues. CDR1 and CDR2 from the germline V gene are MNHEY and SVGEGT. Trimming took off 6 bases at V and 0 bases at J, with 11 bases between the two ends. CDR3 nucleotide sequence: TGTGCCAGCAGCAAGGGGACTTTGAACACTGAAGCTTTCTTT. This sequence encodes CASSKGTLNTEAFF.

J is TRBJ1-4 and V is TRBV29-1, with 9 positions matching TRBD1. Per the germline V gene, CDR1 is SQVTM and CDR2 is ANQGSEA. V trimming: 3 bases; J trimming: 7 bases; junction bases outside the gene matches: 3. CDR3 size: 13 residues. As DNA, the CDR3 is TGCAGCGTTGACGGGACAGGGAGTGAAAAACTGTTTTTT. This translates into CSVDGTGSEKLFF.

This chain connects TRBV5-1 to TRBJ2-5, with 14 bases fitting TRBD2. In germline, CDR1 is SGHRS, CDR2 YFSETQ. V trimming: 4 bases; J trimming: 5 bases; junction bases outside the gene matches: 7. The CDR3 loop spans 16 amino acids. The CDR3 sequence: CASSPGLAGGVETQYF. Here the CDR3 DNA reads TGCGCCAGCAGCCCCGGACTAGCGGGAGGTGTCGAGACCCAGTACTTC.

V usage is TRBV14 and J usage is TRBJ2-3; 10 bases are shared with TRBD2. J lost 5 bases, V lost 2 bases, and 4 bases had no gene match. Looked up from germline, CDR1 is SGHDN and CDR2 is FVKESK. The CDR3 is made up of 15 amino acids. CDR3 nucleotides: TGTGCCAGCAGCCAATTTGCTAGCGGGAGAGATACGCAGTATTTT. Translation: CASSQFASGRDTQYF.

The genes are TRBV7-6 and TRBJ2-2; 10 bases are shared with TRBD1. Unmatched junction bases numbered 8, after V lost 4 bases and J lost 6 bases. The CDR3 length is 16 residues. Germline CDR1 reads SGHVS; CDR2 reads FNYEAQ. The CDR3 loop is CASSSPDRGFAGELFF. Here the CDR3 DNA reads TGTGCCAGCAGCTCTCCGGACAGGGGGTTCGCCGGGGAGCTGTTTTTT. The whole variable domain, remainder taken from reference TRBV7-6 and TRBJ2-2, is GAGVSQSPRYKVTKRGQDVALRCDPISGHVSLYWYRQALGQGPEFLTYFNYEAQQDKSGLPNDRFSAERPEGSISTLTIQRTEQRDSAMYRCASSSPDRGFAGELFFGEGSRLTVL.

The rearrangement links TRBV2 to TRBJ1-5; D call uncertain. This CDR3 has 15 amino acids. Trimming removed 3 bases from V and 2 bases from J, with 11 bases in between. Germline-derived CDR1 and CDR2 are SNHLY and FYNNEI. The CDR3 DNA reads as TGTGCCAGCAGTGATGGAGGTACCCGCAATCAGCCCCAGCATTTT. Its protein is CASSDGGTRNQPQHF.

CDR3: CASSRLAGRTGELFF. The CDR3 nucleotides read TGTGCCAGCAGTCGACTAGCGGGCCGCACCGGGGAGCTGTTTTTT. The rearrangement uses TRBV6-2 or TRBV6-3 and TRBJ2-2; 10 bases are shared with TRBD2. V trimming: 5 bases; J trimming: 4 bases; junction bases outside the gene matches: 4. The CDR3 loop spans 15 amino acids. Germline V gene data show CDR1 as MNHEY and CDR2 as SVGEGT.

This chain joins TRBV9 and TRBJ2-2; unclear D gene. This CDR3 contains 16 residues. CDR1 is SGDLS and CDR2 is YYNGEE in the germline V gene. Trimming took 2 bases from V and 5 from J, leaving 16 bases between them. CDR3 nucleotide sequence: TGTGCCAGCAGCGTGCGGACGGGCCGTGGTACCGGGGAGCTGTTTTTT. The encoded protein is CASSVRTGRGTGELFF.

The gene calls are TRBV9 and TRBJ2-5; TRBD2 matches 10 bases. The CDR3 loop spans 15 amino acids. Germline V gene data show CDR1 as SGDLS and CDR2 as YYNGEE. Trimming at V came to 3 bases and at J to 3 bases, leaving 5 bases not matched to a gene. The DNA for the CDR3 is TGTGCCAGCAGCGAGCAGGGACTAGCGAAAGAGACCCAGTACTTC. This codes for CASSEQGLAKETQYF.

Regarding this clone: Other DNA sequences in the same sample also yield this CDR3. V is TRBV9 and J is TRBJ2-5; D remains unclear. The CDR3 has 14 amino acids. Trimming stripped 2 bases from V and 1 base from J, with 9 bases between. In germline, CDR1 is SGDLS, CDR2 YYNGEE. The CDR3 loop is CASSVGQFQETQYF. The DNA of the CDR3 is TGTGCCAGCAGCGTCGGGCAGTTCCAAGAGACCCAGTACTTC.

This clone was seen a handful of times. The chain couples TRBV5-1 to TRBJ2-7; 7 positions agree with TRBD2. Losses at the gene ends were 4 bases for V and 0 bases for J; bases not matched to a gene: 7. The CDR3 covers 15 residues. Germline CDR1 reads SGHRS; CDR2 reads YFSETQ. The DNA for the CDR3 is TGCGCCAGCAGCCCCGTTGGGGGGGTCTCCTACGAGCAGTACTTC. Its translation is CASSPVGGVSYEQYF.

V and J are TRBV7-8 and TRBJ2-7, with no clear D. This CDR3 region has 14 residues. Trimming took off 2 bases at V and 1 base at J, with 9 bases between the two ends. In germline, CDR1 is SGHVS, CDR2 FQNEAQ. Here the CDR3 reads CASSLSVGSYEQYF. The CDR3 DNA follows: TGTGCCAGCAGCTTATCGGTAGGGTCCTACGAGCAGTACTTC.

This chain links TRBV28 with TRBJ2-7; D might be TRBD1 (5 bases). The V end lost 3 bases, the J end lost 4 bases, and 7 bases lay between the germline ends. Per the germline V gene, CDR1 is MDHEN and CDR2 is SYDVKM. The CDR3 contains 12 residues. The CDR3 sequence: CASSLKGYEQYF. The CDR3 nucleotides read TGTGCCAGCAGTTTGAAGGGGTACGAGCAGTACTTC. Looking up the rest from reference TRBV28 and TRBJ2-7 gives the full variable domain: DVKVTQSSRYLVKRTGEKVFLECVQDMDHENMFWYRQDPGLGLRLIYFSYDVKMKEKGDIPEGYSVSREKKERFSLILESASTNQTSMYLCASSLKGYEQYFGPGTRLTVT.